This note documents a single TCR beta chain sequence. TCRdb keeps only in-frame clones here, not all; method: immunoSEQ multiplex PCR. The data contain around 120,000 clones, approximately 88% of them singletons. The data were taken from a study of identifying expanded T cells in peripheral blood. Germline V lookup: CDR1 KGHSH, CDR2 LQKENI. Trimming removed 3 bases at V and 4 bases at J, with 9 bases between. CDR3 length: 13 amino acids. The chain links TRBV18 to TRBJ1-2; D is undetermined. The receptor was derived from a person aged 18 to 75 in good health. The sample was blood. CDR3 DNA: TGTGCCAGCTCACCGGGTAGTTCCTATGGCTACACCTTC. Translated, it gives CASSPGSSYGYTF.